This is a list of T cell receptor beta chains from one sample in a study of OX40 agonist ivuxolimab in advanced cancers. Profiling relied on immunoSEQ multiplex PCR, and the TCRdb table lists in-frame clones only, not all of them. The repertoire includes 91,000 or so clones, approximately 93% of them detected once, and approximately 0.2% sits in the top ten. The sequencing here drew on CD4+ or CD8+ T cells sorted from blood, taken in a trial of the OX40 agonist ivuxolimab. These receptor sequences come from an adult with an advanced solid tumor such as melanoma, head and neck, liver or kidney cancer. Both conserved end residues are part of each CDR3. Fields, in order: clone size, D gene, V gene, J gene, CDR3 protein, CDR3 DNA. The D gene is left open where the match is weak. Only some rows state a clone size, as once, few, many or a class for expanded clones.

NA	NA	TRBV7-2	TRBJ1-1	CASSSRENTEAFF	TGTGCCAGCAGCTCACGGGAGAACACTGAAGCTTTCTTT
NA	NA	TRBV4-1	TRBJ2-3	CASSQGGAFSSTDTQYF	TGCGCCAGCAGCCAAGGGGGCGCCTTTTCTAGCACAGATACGCAGTATTTT
NA	NA	TRBV5-1	TRBJ2-2	CASSEERVTGELFF	TGCGCCAGCAGCGAGGAGAGGGTCACCGGGGAGCTGTTTTTT
NA	TRBD1	TRBV25-1	TRBJ1-4	CASSSNRGNEKLFF	TGTGCCAGCAGCTCAAACAGGGGGAACGAAAAACTGTTTTTT
NA	TRBD1	TRBV7-9	TRBJ2-2	CASSSTGGTLGNTGELFF	TGTGCCAGCAGCTCGACAGGGGGGACGTTAGGGAACACCGGGGAGCTGTTTTTT
NA	NA	TRBV7-8	TRBJ2-3	CASSPRGTDTQYF	TGTGCCAGCAGCCCTCGAGGCACAGATACGCAGTATTTT
NA	NA	TRBV27	TRBJ2-7	CASSSSLSYEQYF	TGTGCCAGCAGTTCCTCCCTCTCCTACGAGCAGTACTTC
NA	NA	TRBV18	TRBJ2-5	CASSFSEVGETQYF	TGTGCCAGCTCATTCAGTGAGGTTGGCGAGACCCAGTACTTC
NA	NA	TRBV29-1	TRBJ1-2	CSVEVQANYGYTF	TGCAGCGTTGAGGTCCAGGCTAACTATGGCTACACCTTC
NA	TRBD1	TRBV9	TRBJ1-2	CASSPGQASYGYTF	TGTGCCAGCAGCCCCGGACAGGCGAGCTATGGCTACACCTTC
few	NA	TRBV28	TRBJ1-1	CASSLENTEAFF	TGTGCCAGCAGTTTAGAAAACACTGAAGCTTTCTTT
NA	TRBD1	TRBV7-2	TRBJ2-5	CASSSTGIGWQETQYF	TGTGCCAGCAGCTCGACAGGGATAGGGTGGCAAGAGACCCAGTACTTC